The clone carrying this TCR beta chain appeared once. Produced via immunoSEQ multiplex PCR; TCRdb's table is partial and in-frame only. The table has about 69,000 clones, about 90% seen once. CDR3 length: 14 residues. The V segment lost 5 bases and the J segment 5 bases; nucleotides outside the gene matches: 8. Germline CDR1 SGHTA, CDR2 FQGNSA. The data were obtained in a study of technical replicates of blood from several donors. The sequenced sample was PBMCs. V usage is TRBV7-2 and J usage is TRBJ1-2, with 7 nucleotides matching TRBD1. The sequence was obtained from a human donor in good health. Some clones in this sample may be carry-over from other donors' samples. CDR3 DNA: TGTGCCAGCAGCACTCAACAGGGGACGTATGGCTACACCTTC. It encodes CASSTQQGTYGYTF.